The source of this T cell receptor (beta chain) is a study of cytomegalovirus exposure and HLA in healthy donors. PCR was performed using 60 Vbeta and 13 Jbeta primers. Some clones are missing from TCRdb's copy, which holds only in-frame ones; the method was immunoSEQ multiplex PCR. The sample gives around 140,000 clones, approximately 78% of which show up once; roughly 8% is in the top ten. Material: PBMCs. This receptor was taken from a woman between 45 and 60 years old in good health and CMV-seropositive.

CDR3 in DNA: TGTGCCAGTAGTCCACGCGGACAGGGTGGGAACACTGAAGCTTTCTTT. It codes for CASSPRGQGGNTEAFF. The chain recombines TRBV19 with TRBJ1-1; 8 nucleotides line up with TRBD1. With 5 bases clipped from V and 1 base from J, the junction kept 9 bases outside the gene matches. CDR3 length equals 16 residues. Germline CDR1 LNHDA, CDR2 SQIVND (reference sequence).